The rows below give T cell receptor beta chains drawn from one sample of a study of early T cells in non-severe SARS-CoV-2 infection. A single record per CDR3 protein comes from TCRdb applying MiXCR to the 5' RACE reads. The table includes tens of thousands of distinct CDR3 sequences, about 13% detected once. The sample consisted of whole blood. All receptors derive from an adult who was a healthcare worker with PCR-confirmed SARS-CoV-2 infection or an uninfected control (not recorded which). The CDR3 runs from the conserved cysteine through the conserved F or W.

V: TRBV7-2; J: TRBJ1-2; CDR3: CASSGWSLYGYTF
V: TRBV28; J: TRBJ2-7; CDR3: CASSLSALEQYF
V: TRBV4-3; J: TRBJ2-3; CDR3: CASSQEASGIPDTQYF
V: TRBV7-3; J: TRBJ2-2; CDR3: CASSSQGANTGELFF
V: TRBV11-2; J: TRBJ1-2; CDR3: CASSFSSGQGIYGYTF
V: TRBV9; J: TRBJ1-3; CDR3: CASSVDPGNTIYF
V: TRBV7-9; J: TRBJ2-7; CDR3: CASSQRTSGNTYEQYF
V: TRBV29-1; J: TRBJ1-1; CDR3: CSVEDRNTEAFF
V: TRBV10-3; J: TRBJ2-7; CDR3: CAISQGGTYEQYF
V: TRBV7-2; J: TRBJ2-3; CDR3: CASSLGSLAGGFKTDTQYF
V: TRBV2; J: TRBJ2-1; CDR3: CASRQDQKLQFF
V: TRBV29-1; J: TRBJ2-7; CDR3: CSVRNLGEQYF
V: TRBV28; J: TRBJ2-7; CDR3: CASSKLDRYEQYF
V: TRBV7-9; J: TRBJ1-1; CDR3: CASDSGTENTEAFF
V: TRBV29-1; J: TRBJ1-4; CDR3: CSGQMGPFNEKLFF
V: TRBV6-5; J: TRBJ2-2; CDR3: CASSYGGNTGELFF
V: TRBV4-1; J: TRBJ2-1; CDR3: CASSQDQVRVTYNEQFF
V: TRBV7-6; J: TRBJ2-5; CDR3: CASSLVRGRETQYF
V: TRBV11-1; J: TRBJ2-1; CDR3: CASSLRGSDWHEQFF
V: TRBV3-1; J: TRBJ2-7; CDR3: CASSRNYEQYF
V: TRBV20-1; J: TRBJ1-2; CDR3: CSAPRDFGGGYTF
V: TRBV9; J: TRBJ1-2; CDR3: CASSGARNYGYTF
V: TRBV29-1; J: TRBJ2-3; CDR3: CSVALAGVDTQYF
V: TRBV7-8; J: TRBJ2-3; CDR3: CASSYGETDTQYF
V: TRBV3-1; J: TRBJ2-1; CDR3: CASSQDAVAGVSYNEQFF
V: TRBV7-9; J: TRBJ2-7; CDR3: CASSPATLYVQYF
V: TRBV9; J: TRBJ2-1; CDR3: CASSVEGISNNEQFF
V: TRBV11-2; J: TRBJ2-7; CDR3: CASSPAKGSGPYEQYF
V: TRBV19; J: TRBJ2-1; CDR3: CASRGLAGGRYNEQFF
V: TRBV5-1; J: TRBJ1-2; CDR3: CASSLAGGTYGYTF
V: TRBV30; J: TRBJ1-1; CDR3: CAWSVPVTYAFF
V: TRBV2; J: TRBJ2-1; CDR3: CASRSTGTQYNEQFF
V: TRBV6-2/TRBV6-3; J: TRBJ2-7; CDR3: CASSYSIYEQYF
V: TRBV7-9; J: TRBJ2-5; CDR3: CASSLGSLQETQYF
V: TRBV12-5; J: TRBJ2-3; CDR3: CASGGGSGTDTQYF
V: TRBV7-8; J: TRBJ2-5; CDR3: CASRSLSGNQETQYF
V: TRBV20-1; J: TRBJ1-6; CDR3: CSASFALGGYDSPLHF
V: TRBV6-2/TRBV6-3; J: TRBJ2-1; CDR3: CASSRLAGAYNEQFF